The 18 T cell receptor beta chains below come from one sample, sequenced in a study of blood T cell repertoires in COVID-19. Sequencing used immunoSEQ multiplex PCR; TCRdb keeps in-frame clones, though not all of them. Seen here are approximately 210,000 clones, 89% observed once, and the top ten hold 4.8%. Sequenced: peripheral blood. The receptors derive from a woman in her thirties or forties with acute or convalescent COVID-19.

The chain uses TRBV11-3 and TRBJ1-1; perhaps TRBD1 as D (5 bases). Trimming stripped 1 base from V and 6 bases from J, with 15 bases between. CDR1 is SGHNT, CDR2 YENEEA, per germline. The CDR3 has 15 amino acids. The CDR3 sequence: CASSLGGGGMAEAFF. The CDR3 region has the DNA TGTGCCAGCAGCTTAGGGGGGGGAGGTATGGCTGAAGCTTTCTTT.

This clone has only a few counts. The chain is built from TRBV10-3 and TRBJ2-7; 7 bases fit TRBD2. Germline loops: CDR1 ENHRY, CDR2 SYGVKD. V was pared by 3 bases and J by 6 bases, with 5 bases of the junction left unmatched. The CDR3 has 13 residues. The CDR3 DNA reads TGTGCCATCAGTGACCGGGGAGGGTTCGAGCAGTACGTC. Amino acids: CAISDRGGFEQYV.

V and J are TRBV25-1 and TRBJ1-6; D unresolved. This CDR3 is built from 12 residues. CDR1 is MGHDK, CDR2 SYGVNS, per germline. The germline V and J ends were trimmed by 7 bases and 7 bases, with 8 bases remaining between them. The CDR3 loop reads CASKRGNSPLHF. The CDR3 nucleotides read TGTGCCAGCAAACGCGGGAATTCACCCCTCCACTTT.

V is TRBV5-5 and J is TRBJ1-1; D remains unclear. The CDR3 sequence is 13 residues long. Trimming took 2 bases from V and 3 from J, leaving 8 bases between them. Looked up from germline, CDR1 is SGHKS and CDR2 is YYEKEE (reference sequence). The CDR3 loop reads CASSLRQDTEAFF. The DNA for the CDR3 is TGTGCCAGCAGCTTAAGACAAGACACTGAAGCTTTCTTT.

This rearrangement joins TRBV5-6 to TRBJ2-7; the D is unclear. This CDR3 comprises 14 residues. Germline lookup yields CDR1 SGHDT and CDR2 YYEEEE. Deletions cut 2 bases from V and 1 base from J, with 10 bases between. The CDR3, as DNA: TGTGCCAGCAGCTTACGGCAGGTATCCTACGAGCAGTACGTC. Translation: CASSLRQVSYEQYV.

V gene TRBV28 combines with J gene TRBJ2-1; 9 bases fit TRBD1. Per the germline V gene, CDR1 is MDHEN and CDR2 is SYDVKM. The CDR3 sequence is 15 residues long. Trimming took 4 bases from V and 4 from J; bases not matched to a gene: 5. CDR3 region: CASSSGQGGYNEQFF. The CDR3 region has the DNA TGTGCCAGCAGTTCGGGACAGGGAGGTTACAATGAGCAGTTCTTC.

The V call is TRBV9, the J call TRBJ1-2; 10 bases are a match to TRBD1. From germline, CDR1 is SGDLS and CDR2 YYNGEE. Losses at the gene ends were 0 bases for V and 4 bases for J; bases not matched to a gene: 3. This CDR3 spans 15 amino acids. The CDR3 bases are TGTGCCAGCAGCGTAGGACAGGGGGCTCCCTATGGCTACACCTTC. This codes for CASSVGQGAPYGYTF.

The V call is TRBV7-8, the J call TRBJ2-3; TRBD2 is a possible D gene (7 bases). This CDR3 contains 17 residues. The germline V and J ends were trimmed by 1 base and 0 bases, with 14 bases remaining between them. Germline V gene lookup returns CDR1 SGHVS and CDR2 FQNEAQ. CDR3 nucleotides: TGTGCCAGCAGCTTAGAGAGGCGGGGGCCTAGCACAGATACGCAGTATTTT. Translating it yields CASSLERRGPSTDTQYF.

V usage is TRBV6-2 or TRBV6-3 and J usage is TRBJ1-1; tentative D call: TRBD1 (6 bases). The CDR3 is made up of 16 amino acids. Trimming removed 2 bases from V and 4 bases from J, with 17 bases in between. Germline V gene data show CDR1 as MNHEY and CDR2 as SVGEGT. CDR3 nucleotides: TGTGCCAGCAGTTACACGGGGGGGCCGGGGGCCACTGAAGCTTTCTTT. Protein: CASSYTGGPGATEAFF.

The gene calls are TRBV5-1 and TRBJ2-3; TRBD2 is a possible D gene (5 bases). Germline V gene sequence: CDR1 SGHRS, CDR2 YFSETQ. V lost 1 base to trimming and J lost 5 bases, with 8 bases between them. The length of the CDR3 is 13 residues. The CDR3 DNA reads as TGCGCCAGCAGCTTGTTGGCGGGAGATACGCAGTATTTT. Protein product: CASSLLAGDTQYF. Filled out from reference TRBV5-1 and TRBJ2-3, the complete variable domain reads KAGVTQTPRYLIKTRGQQVTLSCSPISGHRSVSWYQQTPGQGLQFLFEYFSETQRNKGNFPGRFSGRQFSNSRSEMNVSTLELGDSALYLCASSLLAGDTQYFGPGTRLTVL.

The V and J genes are TRBV12-5 and TRBJ2-1; D is possibly TRBD2 (5 bases). The CDR3 length is 16 residues. CDR1 LGHNT and CDR2 FRNRAP come from the germline V gene. V lost 0 bases and J 2 bases, leaving 11 bases between the germline ends. The CDR3 loop reads CASGLVLLRAYNEQFF. The CDR3 coding sequence is TGTGCTAGTGGTTTGGTACTCTTGAGGGCCTACAATGAGCAGTTCTTC.

The V and J genes are TRBV7-9 and TRBJ1-1; no clear D gene. Trimming cost V 8 bases and J 3 bases, with 13 bases left between them. This CDR3 is 13 amino acids long. Germline V lookup: CDR1 SEHNR, CDR2 FQNEAQ (reference sequence). This chain's CDR3 is CASFEATDTEAFF. In DNA, the CDR3 is TGTGCCAGCTTCGAGGCGACGGACACTGAAGCTTTCTTT.

A few counts support this clone. The gene calls are TRBV3-1 (or the pseudogene TRBV3-2) and TRBJ1-3, with D hard to call. Trimming removed 2 bases at V and 0 bases at J, with 17 bases between. Looked up from germline, CDR1 is LGHDT and CDR2 is YNNKEL (reference sequence). The CDR3 runs 18 residues. CDR3 DNA: TGTGCCAGCAGCCAAATCCCGATGGCGGTCCTCTCTGGAAACACCATATATTTT. Its protein product is CASSQIPMAVLSGNTIYF.

Only a few counts were recorded for this clone. The J gene is TRBJ2-2, the V gene TRBV9; D not resolved. Looked up from germline, CDR1 is SGDLS and CDR2 is YYNGEE. V was trimmed by 7 bases and J by 5 bases, leaving 12 bases between them. The CDR3 runs 13 residues. The CDR3 loop reads CASGSMRTGELFF. Written as DNA, the CDR3 is TGTGCCAGCGGCTCTATGAGGACCGGGGAGCTGTTTTTT. The full variable domain, with the rest looked up from reference TRBV9 and TRBJ2-2, is DSGVTQTPKHLITATGQRVTLRCSPRSGDLSVYWYQQSLDQGLQFLIQYYNGEERAKGNILERFSAQQFPDLHSELNLSSLELGDSALYFCASGSMRTGELFFGEGSRLTVL.

This clone was picked up one time. The gene calls are TRBV6-5 and TRBJ1-1; a weak D match, TRBD1 (5 bases). This CDR3 contains 11 residues. With 7 bases removed from V and 6 bases from J, the gap between germline ends came to 9 bases. Germline V gives CDR1 MNHEY, CDR2 SVGAGI. The CDR3 nucleotides are TGTGCCAGCACTAGGGGTCCTGAAGCTTTCTTT. This translates into CASTRGPEAFF.

The V gene is TRBV6-6, the J gene TRBJ2-7; D is possibly TRBD1 (5 bases). Germline CDR1 MNHNY, CDR2 SVGAGI (reference sequence). This CDR3 spans 13 amino acids. V gave up 2 bases and J gave up 5 bases, with 10 bases separating them. The CDR3 region is CASSYNAGHEQYV. The DNA for the CDR3 is TGTGCCAGCAGTTACAACGCAGGGCACGAGCAGTACGTC.

This rearrangement joins TRBV29-1 to TRBJ2-5, with no clear D. The CDR3 runs to 13 residues. Germline V gives CDR1 SQVTM, CDR2 ANQGSEA. Trimming removed 2 bases at V and 8 bases at J, with 15 bases between. The CDR3 here is CSVESFLQPTQYF. CDR3 in DNA: TGCAGCGTTGAATCCTTCCTACAGCCCACCCAGTACTTC.

The genes are TRBV7-9 and TRBJ1-1; TRBD1 aligns across 9 bases. Per the germline V gene, CDR1 is SEHNR and CDR2 is FQNEAQ (reference sequence). Trimming removed 0 bases from V and 5 bases from J; junction bases left unmatched: 7. The length of the CDR3 is 16 residues. This chain's CDR3 is CASSLATGGPLTEAFF. The CDR3 DNA sequence: TGTGCCAGCAGCTTAGCGACAGGGGGGCCCCTGACTGAAGCTTTCTTT.